These T cell receptor beta chains were read from a single sample in a study of blood T cell repertoires in COVID-19. The repertoire was sequenced with immunoSEQ multiplex PCR; TCRdb's copy has only in-frame clones and lacks some. This table holds 120,000 or so clones, 86% found once. Sequenced sample: peripheral blood. These receptors originate from a man in his forties or fifties with acute or convalescent COVID-19. The CDR3 runs from the conserved cysteine through the conserved F or W. Each record gives: D gene, V gene, J gene, clone size, CDR3 protein, CDR3 DNA. A D gene is named only where the DNA matches it firmly. Some rows have no size entry. The others give once, few or many, or a class for an expanded clone.

D: .; V: TRBV5-6; J: TRBJ2-7; size: .; CDR3: CASSPLGGRLENEQYF; DNA: TGTGCCAGCAGCCCACTGGGGGGGCGCCTTGAGAACGAGCAGTACTTC
D: .; V: TRBV20-1; J: TRBJ2-7; size: once; CDR3: CSASSPIQATYEQYF; DNA: TGCAGTGCTAGTTCTCCGATACAGGCTACCTACGAGCAGTACTTC
D: .; V: TRBV14; J: TRBJ1-2; size: .; CDR3: CASSHHTGRNGYTF; DNA: TGTGCCAGCAGCCACCACACAGGGCGGAATGGCTACACCTTC
D: .; V: TRBV5-5; J: TRBJ1-1; size: .; CDR3: CASSLEETTEAFF; DNA: TGTGCCAGCAGCTTGGAGGAGACCACTGAAGCTTTCTTT
D: TRBD2; V: TRBV5-1; J: TRBJ2-7; size: .; CDR3: CASSRAGGYEQYF; DNA: TGCGCCAGCAGCCGGGCGGGGGGGTACGAGCAGTACTTC
D: .; V: TRBV12-3/TRBV12-4; J: TRBJ1-5; size: .; CDR3: CASSFREDQPQHF; DNA: TGTGCCAGCAGTTTCAGGGAGGACCAGCCCCAGCATTTT
D: TRBD2; V: TRBV4-1; J: TRBJ2-4; size: few; CDR3: CASSQEGTSGGLAKNIQYF; DNA: TGCGCCAGCAGCCAAGAGGGGACTAGCGGAGGGTTAGCCAAAAACATTCAGTACTTC
D: .; V: TRBV5-6; J: TRBJ2-2; size: .; CDR3: CASSFYTGNTGELFF; DNA: TGTGCCAGCAGCTTCTACACGGGAAACACCGGGGAGCTGTTTTTT
D: TRBD1; V: TRBV7-2; J: TRBJ1-2; size: .; CDR3: CASSPPGTGSLWGYTF; DNA: TGTGCCAGCAGCCCTCCCGGGACAGGGTCCCTTTGGGGCTACACCTTC
D: .; V: TRBV4-2; J: TRBJ1-3; size: .; CDR3: CASSQGVTSGNTIYF; DNA: TGTGCCAGCAGCCAAGGAGTCACCTCTGGAAACACCATATATTTT
D: TRBD1; V: TRBV5-1; J: TRBJ1-4; size: .; CDR3: CASGRTGWQEKLFF; DNA: TGCGCCAGCGGGCGGACAGGGTGGCAAGAAAAACTGTTTTTT
D: TRBD1; V: TRBV28; J: TRBJ1-2; size: .; CDR3: CASSPWTGGGYTF; DNA: TGTGCCAGCAGTCCCTGGACAGGGGGCGGCTACACCTTC
D: .; V: TRBV5-1; J: TRBJ1-1; size: .; CDR3: CASSADRNTEAFF; DNA: TGCGCCAGCAGCGCCGACAGGAACACTGAAGCTTTCTTT
D: .; V: TRBV2; J: TRBJ2-5; size: few; CDR3: CASSHNSQETQYF; DNA: TGTGCCAGCAGTCACAACAGTCAAGAGACCCAGTACTTC
D: .; V: TRBV18; J: TRBJ1-6; size: .; CDR3: CASSELDNSPLHF; DNA: TGTGCCAGCTCCGAATTAGATAATTCACCCCTCCACTTT
D: .; V: TRBV27; J: TRBJ2-5; size: .; CDR3: CASSLFCCGETQYF; DNA: TGTGCCAGCAGTTTATTTTGTTGCGGAGAGACCCAGTACTTC
D: .; V: TRBV5-6; J: TRBJ1-2; size: .; CDR3: CASSLDRWQNYGYTF; DNA: TGTGCCAGCAGCTTGGACAGGTGGCAAAACTATGGCTACACCTTC
D: TRBD1; V: TRBV9; J: TRBJ2-3; size: .; CDR3: CASSSDRDEDTQYF; DNA: TGTGCCAGCAGCTCGGACAGGGACGAGGATACGCAGTATTTT
D: .; V: TRBV12-3/TRBV12-4; J: TRBJ1-2; size: .; CDR3: CASLTVYGYTF; DNA: TGTGCCAGCCTGACAGTCTATGGCTACACCTTC
D: .; V: TRBV18; J: TRBJ2-3; size: .; CDR3: CASSIAPGTDTQYF; DNA: TGTGCCAGCTCAATAGCGCCTGGTACAGATACGCAGTATTTT
D: .; V: TRBV30; J: TRBJ1-2; size: few; CDR3: CAWSMSGYGGYTF; DNA: TGTGCCTGGAGTATGTCAGGGTATGGCGGCTACACCTTC
D: TRBD1; V: TRBV2; J: TRBJ1-1; size: .; CDR3: CASSEARFWTGLLTFF; DNA: TGTGCCAGCAGTGAAGCGCGGTTTTGGACAGGGCTTTTAACTTTCTTT
D: TRBD2; V: TRBV14; J: TRBJ2-1; size: .; CDR3: CASSQGLASYNEQFF; DNA: TGTGCCAGCAGCCAAGGACTAGCGAGCTACAATGAGCAGTTCTTC
D: .; V: TRBV19; J: TRBJ1-2; size: .; CDR3: CASSISSYGYTF; DNA: TGTGCCAGTAGTATCTCCTCCTATGGCTACACCTTC
D: TRBD2; V: TRBV6-5; J: TRBJ2-7; size: .; CDR3: CASSRGDGEQYF; DNA: TGTGCCAGCAGTCGGGGGGACGGCGAGCAGTACTTC
D: TRBD1; V: TRBV5-1; J: TRBJ1-1; size: once; CDR3: CASSLRQGATEAFF; DNA: TGCGCCAGCAGCTTAAGACAGGGGGCCACTGAAGCTTTCTTT